This T cell receptor (beta chain) derives from a study of blood T cell repertoires in COVID-19. Methods used by the authors: Nucleated cell counts were estimated from reference gene primer amplification. The repertoire was sequenced with immunoSEQ multiplex PCR; TCRdb's copy has only in-frame clones and lacks some. That table gives V, J and clone size, and the DNA gave D and trimming. The sample has 70,000 to 90,000 clones; around nine tenths are singletons. This CDR3 is 13 amino acids long. V gave up 6 bases and J gave up 6 bases; unmatched junction bases: 7. Germline CDR1 SGHTA, CDR2 FQGNSA. The sequencing input was peripheral blood. This clonotype was obtained from a man between 60 and 70 years old with acute or convalescent COVID-19. The chain employs TRBV7-2 and TRBJ2-7; 8 bases map to TRBD2. The chain's CDR3 is CASSLAGGFEQYF. CDR3 in DNA: TGTGCCAGCAGTCTCGCGGGGGGCTTCGAGCAGTACTTC.